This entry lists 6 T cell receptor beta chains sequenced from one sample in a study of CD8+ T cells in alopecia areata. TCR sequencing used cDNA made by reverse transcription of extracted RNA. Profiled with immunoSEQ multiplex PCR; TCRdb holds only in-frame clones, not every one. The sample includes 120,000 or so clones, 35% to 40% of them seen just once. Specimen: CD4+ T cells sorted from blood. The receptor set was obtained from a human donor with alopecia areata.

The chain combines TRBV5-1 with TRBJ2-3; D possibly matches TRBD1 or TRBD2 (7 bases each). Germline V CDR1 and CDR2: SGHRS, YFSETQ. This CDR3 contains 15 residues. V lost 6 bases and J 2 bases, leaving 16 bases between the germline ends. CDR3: CASTQGGTNTDTQYF. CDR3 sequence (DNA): TGCGCCAGCACCCAGGGGGGGACTAACACAGATACGCAGTATTTT.

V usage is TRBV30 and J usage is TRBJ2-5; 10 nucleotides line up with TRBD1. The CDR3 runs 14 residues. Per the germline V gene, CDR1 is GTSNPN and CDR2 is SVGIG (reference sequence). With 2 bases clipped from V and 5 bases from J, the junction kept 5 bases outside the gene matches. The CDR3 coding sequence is TGTGCCTGGAGTTGGGACAGGGGTCGGGAGACCCAGTACTTC. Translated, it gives CAWSWDRGRETQYF.

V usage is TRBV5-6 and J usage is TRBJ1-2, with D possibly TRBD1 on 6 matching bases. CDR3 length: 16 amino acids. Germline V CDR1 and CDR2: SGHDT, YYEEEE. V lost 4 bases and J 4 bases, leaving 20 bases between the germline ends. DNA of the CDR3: TGTGCCAGCAGCCCGGACAGAGCTCTAAAAGCCTATGGCTACACCTTC. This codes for CASSPDRALKAYGYTF.

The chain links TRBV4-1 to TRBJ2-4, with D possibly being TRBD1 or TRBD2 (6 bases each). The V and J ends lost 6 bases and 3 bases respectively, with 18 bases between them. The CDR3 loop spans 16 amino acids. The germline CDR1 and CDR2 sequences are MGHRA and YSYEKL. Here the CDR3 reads CASSQVGGDGKNIQYF. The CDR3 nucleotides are TGCGCCAGCAGTCAGGTCGGGGGCGATGGCAAAAACATTCAGTACTTC.

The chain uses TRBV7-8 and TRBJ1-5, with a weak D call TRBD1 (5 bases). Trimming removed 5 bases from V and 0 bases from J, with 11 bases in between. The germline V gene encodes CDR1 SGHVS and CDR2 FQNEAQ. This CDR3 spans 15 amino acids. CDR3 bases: TGTGCCAGCAGCCTGACAGATTATAGCAATCAGCCCCAGCATTTT. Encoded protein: CASSLTDYSNQPQHF.

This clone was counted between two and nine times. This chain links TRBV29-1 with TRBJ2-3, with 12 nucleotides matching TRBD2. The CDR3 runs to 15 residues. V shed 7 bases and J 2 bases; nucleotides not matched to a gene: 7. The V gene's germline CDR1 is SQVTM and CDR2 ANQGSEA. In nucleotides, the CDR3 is TGCAGCGCCGGACTAGCGGGGAGAGCCACAGATACGCAGTATTTT. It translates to CSAGLAGRATDTQYF.